This passage covers 8 T cell receptor beta chains from one sample sequenced in a study of CD8+ T cells in alopecia areata. The sequencing template was cDNA reverse transcribed from extracted RNA. This table comes from immunoSEQ multiplex PCR, and its TCRdb copy is limited to in-frame clones, with some not included. The sample has 120,000 or so clones, around two fifths seen once. Sequences were obtained from CD4+ T cells sorted from blood. These TCRs come from a human donor with alopecia areata.

The chain is built from TRBV29-1 and TRBJ1-1; no clear D gene. The V end lost 6 bases, the J end lost 7 bases, and 9 bases lay between the germline ends. Germline CDR1 is SQVTM and CDR2 is ANQGSEA. The CDR3 has 10 residues. The CDR3 DNA reads TGCAGCGTGGCCGAGATTGAAGCTTTCTTT. Residues: CSVAEIEAFF.

The chain uses TRBV5-1 and TRBJ2-7; D might be TRBD2 (5 bases). Germline lookup yields CDR1 SGHRS and CDR2 YFSETQ. V shed 5 bases and J shed 7 bases, with 13 bases lying between them. The CDR3 is made up of 12 amino acids. The CDR3 reads CASRSAEGEQYF. As DNA, the CDR3 is TGCGCCAGCAGGAGCGCCGAGGGAGAGCAGTACTTC.

The CDR3 DNA follows: TGTGCCAGCAGCTCACAGGTCACCGGGGAGCTGTTTTTT. Protein product: CASSSQVTGELFF. The V gene is TRBV7-9, the J gene TRBJ2-2; tentatively, D is TRBD1 (5 bases). The CDR3 runs 13 residues. Trimming removed 4 bases from V and 4 bases from J, with 7 bases in between. CDR1 is SEHNR, CDR2 FQNEAQ, per germline (reference sequence).

The V call is TRBV11-2, the J call TRBJ2-3; no clear D gene. V lost 1 base and J 2 bases, leaving 7 bases between the germline ends. Germline V lookup: CDR1 SGHAT, CDR2 FQNNGV. This CDR3 is built from 14 residues. CDR3 sequence reads: CASSLATFTDTQYF. The CDR3, as DNA: TGTGCCAGCAGCTTAGCCACTTTCACAGATACGCAGTATTTT.

The rearrangement links TRBV29-1 to TRBJ2-1; TRBD2 agrees at 8 bases. There are 13 residues in the CDR3. The germline gives CDR1 SQVTM, CDR2 ANQGSEA. The junction had 5 bases not matched to a gene; V was cut back by 7 bases and J by 3 bases. Written as DNA, the CDR3 is TGCAGCGGTCGGGAGGGCGGCTACAATGAGCAGTTCTTC. Its protein product is CSGREGGYNEQFF.

This chain joins TRBV5-1 and TRBJ2-5, with 7 bases that match TRBD1. CDR3 length equals 15 residues. Germline values: CDR1 SGHRS, CDR2 YFSETQ. V dropped 3 bases and J dropped 1; count of bases not matched to a gene: 6. CDR3 nucleotides: TGCGCCAGCAGCTCTGGGACAGTCGTCCAAGAGACCCAGTACTTC. It yields the protein CASSSGTVVQETQYF.

V usage is TRBV23-1 and J usage is TRBJ2-7; the match to TRBD1 covers 9 bases. TRBV23-1 is placed among ORFs of uncertain function. Losses at the gene ends were 0 bases for V and 4 bases for J; bases not matched to a gene: 10. The CDR3 has 17 amino acids. CDR3 sequence: CASSQSWGDREGYEQYF. The CDR3 DNA sequence: TGCGCCAGCAGTCAATCGTGGGGGGACAGGGAAGGATACGAGCAGTACTTC.

This clone appeared a few times. In DNA form, the CDR3 reads TGCGCCAGCGGCCGAACAGGGGAAGAGACCCAGTACTTC. Translation gives CASGRTGEETQYF. The J gene is TRBJ2-5, the V gene TRBV5-1; 7 bases match TRBD1. The V gene end was trimmed by 7 bases and the J gene end by 3 bases; junction bases not matched to a gene: 6. The CDR3 extends over 13 amino acids. Germline-derived CDR1 and CDR2 are SGHRS and YFSETQ. The complete variable domain, with remaining parts taken from reference TRBV5-1 and TRBJ2-5, reads KAGVTQTPRYLIKTRGQQVTLSCSPISGHRSVSWYQQTPGQGLQFLFEYFSETQRNKGNFPGRFSGRQFSNSRSEMNVSTLELGDSALYLCASGRTGEETQYFGPGTRLLVL.